This T cell receptor (beta chain) is drawn from a study of identical twins. Notes on the study in general: Cord blood's abundant beta clonotypes had fewer insertions, unlike memory repertoires.

To note about this clonotype: The antigen is undetermined.

MiXCR was run by TCRdb on the 5' RACE reads, yielding one entry per CDR3 protein. The data hold approximately 490,000 distinct CDR3 sequences, with 20% to 25% observed a single time. Among all donors, each was a healthy Caucasian. With 6 bases removed from V and 3 bases from J, the gap between germline ends came to 12 bases. CDR1 and CDR2 (germline): MNHEY, SVGEGT. This CDR3 comprises 13 residues. Separately, the same data were catalogued under a study of yellow fever vaccine responses in identical twins.

This rearrangement joins TRBV6-2 or TRBV6-3 to TRBJ2-7; possible D gene TRBD1, 6 bases. The clonotype originates from a woman aged 18-29 years in good health. Sequencing was done on a sample of CD4+ T cells sorted from blood. The CDR3 here is CASRNRALYEQYV. CDR3 in DNA: TGTGCCAGCAGGAACAGGGCCCTCTACGAGCAGTACGTC.